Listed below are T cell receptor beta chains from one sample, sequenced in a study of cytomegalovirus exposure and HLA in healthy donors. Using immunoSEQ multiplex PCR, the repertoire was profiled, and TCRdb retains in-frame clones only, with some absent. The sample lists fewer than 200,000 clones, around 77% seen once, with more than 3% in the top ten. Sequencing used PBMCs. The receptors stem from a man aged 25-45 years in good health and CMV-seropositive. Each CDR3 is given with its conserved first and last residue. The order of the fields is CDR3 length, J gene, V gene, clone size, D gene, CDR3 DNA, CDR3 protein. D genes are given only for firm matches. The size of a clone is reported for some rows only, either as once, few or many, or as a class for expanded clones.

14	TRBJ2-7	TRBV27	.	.	TGTGCCAGCAGTTTTGGTTGGCAGGGAAACGAGCAGTACTTC	CASSFGWQGNEQYF
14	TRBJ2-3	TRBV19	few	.	TGTGCCAGTAGTATTAGTCCTAACACAGATACGCAGTATTTT	CASSISPNTDTQYF
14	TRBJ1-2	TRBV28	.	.	TGTGCCAGCAGTCCCGGGGGGGGCGGCTATGGCTACACCTTC	CASSPGGGGYGYTF
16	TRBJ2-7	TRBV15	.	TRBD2	TGTGCCACCAGCAGAGACCTGGCGGGGGTAAACTACGAGCAGTACTTC	CATSRDLAGVNYEQYF
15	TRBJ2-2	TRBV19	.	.	TGTGCCAGTAGCCTACAGGGAAGGAGTACCGGGGAGCTGTTTTTT	CASSLQGRSTGELFF
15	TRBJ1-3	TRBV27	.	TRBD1	TGTGCCAGCAGTTTACAGGGGGCAATTGGAAACACCATATATTTT	CASSLQGAIGNTIYF
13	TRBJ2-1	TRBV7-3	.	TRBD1	TGTGCCAGCAGCGCGACAGGGGGCAATGAGCAGTTCTTC	CASSATGGNEQFF
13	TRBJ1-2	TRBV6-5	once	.	TGTGCCAGCAGTTACACCGGGGGATTAGGCTACACCTTC	CASSYTGGLGYTF
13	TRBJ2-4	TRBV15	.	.	TGTGCCACCAGCCCTCCTCCCAAAAACATTCAGTACTTC	CATSPPPKNIQYF
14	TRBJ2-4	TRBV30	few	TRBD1	TGTGCCTGGAGTATGGCAGGGGGTTCAGACATTCAGTACTTC	CAWSMAGGSDIQYF
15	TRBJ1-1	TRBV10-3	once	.	TGTGCCATCAGGGCCCTCTTCGAGGGGAACACTGAAGCTTTCTTT	CAIRALFEGNTEAFF
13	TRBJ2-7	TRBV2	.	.	TGTGCCAGCAGTGGGACTACTTCCTACGAGCAGTACTTC	CASSGTTSYEQYF
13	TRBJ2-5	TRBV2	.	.	TGTGCCAGCAGCCGAAAGACAGATGGGACCCAGTACTTC	CASSRKTDGTQYF
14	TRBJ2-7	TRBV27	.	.	TGTGCCAGCAGTTTCGCGATGGGGCCCTACGAGCAGTACTTC	CASSFAMGPYEQYF
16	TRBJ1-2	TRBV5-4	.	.	TGTGCCAGCAGCTCAGCCCCGAGACAGGACAACTATGGCTACACCTTC	CASSSAPRQDNYGYTF
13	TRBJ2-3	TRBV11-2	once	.	TGTGCCAGCAGCTTAGTGGTTGAGAATACGCAGTATTTT	CASSLVVENTQYF
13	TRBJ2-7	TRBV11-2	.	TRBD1	TGTGCCAGCAGCTGGGCAGGGGGTGCCGAGCAGTACTTC	CASSWAGGAEQYF
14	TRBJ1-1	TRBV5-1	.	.	TGCGCCAGCAGCTTGGCGGGGTTTGGGACTGAAGCTTTCTTT	CASSLAGFGTEAFF
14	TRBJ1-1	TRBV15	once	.	TGTGCCACCAGCAGAATAGGGGGTCGGACTGAAGCTTTCTTT	CATSRIGGRTEAFF
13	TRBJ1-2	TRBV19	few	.	TGTGCCAGTAGTATAGAGGGGGCCTATGGCTACACCTTC	CASSIEGAYGYTF
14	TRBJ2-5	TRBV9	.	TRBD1	TGTGCCAGCAGCGAGACAGGGGTTGGGGAGACCCAGTACTTC	CASSETGVGETQYF
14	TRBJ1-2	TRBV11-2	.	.	TGTGCCAGCAGACCTGACGGGGGGAGGGACGGCTACACCTTC	CASRPDGGRDGYTF
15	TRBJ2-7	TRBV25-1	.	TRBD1	TGTGCCAGCAGTCCAACGACAGGGCTGAAATACGAGCAGTACTTC	CASSPTTGLKYEQYF
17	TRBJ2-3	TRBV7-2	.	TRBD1	TGTGCCAGCAGATGGATTGGACAGGGGATGAGGGCAGATACGCAGTATTTT	CASRWIGQGMRADTQYF
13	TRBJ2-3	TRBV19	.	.	TGTGCCAGTTCTACCGACGGGATAGATACGCAGTATTTT	CASSTDGIDTQYF
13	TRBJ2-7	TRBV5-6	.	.	TGTGCCAGCAGCCGGACAGACACCTACGAGCAGTACTTC	CASSRTDTYEQYF
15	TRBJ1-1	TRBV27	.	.	TGTGCCAGCAGTTTATTGGCCCCTGTGAACACTGAAGCTTTCTTT	CASSLLAPVNTEAFF
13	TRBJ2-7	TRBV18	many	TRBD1	TGTGCCAGCTCTCGCGAGACAGGGGGCAAGCAGTACTTC	CASSRETGGKQYF
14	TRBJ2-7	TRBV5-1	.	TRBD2	TGCGCCAGCAGCCTCCGCGGGGGTCCCTACGAGCAGTACTTC	CASSLRGGPYEQYF
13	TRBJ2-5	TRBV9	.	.	TGTGCCAGCAGCCTAGGGGGGCGTGAGACCCAGTACTTC	CASSLGGRETQYF
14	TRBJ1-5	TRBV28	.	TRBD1	TGTGCCAGCAGTCCCCGGACAGGGGATCAGCCCCAGCATTTT	CASSPRTGDQPQHF
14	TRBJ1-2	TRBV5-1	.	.	TGCGCCAGCAGCTTGTCGGGGGGCGACAATGGCTACACCTTC	CASSLSGGDNGYTF
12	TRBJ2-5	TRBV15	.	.	TGTGCCACCAGCAGGGAGGGGGAGACCCAGTACTTC	CATSREGETQYF
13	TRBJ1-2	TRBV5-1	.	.	TGCGCCAGCAGCCCTACCTCGACGGGTGGCTACACCTTC	CASSPTSTGGYTF
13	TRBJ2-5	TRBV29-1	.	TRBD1	TGCAGCGTTGTGCCGACAGGGGTTGAGACCCAGTACTTC	CSVVPTGVETQYF
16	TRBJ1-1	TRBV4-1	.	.	TGCGCCAGCAGCCCCAGGGGCGGATTGATGAACACTGAAGCTTTCTTT	CASSPRGGLMNTEAFF
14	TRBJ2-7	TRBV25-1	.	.	TGTGCCAGCAGTGTAAGAGGGAAAGGCTACGAGCAGTACTTC	CASSVRGKGYEQYF
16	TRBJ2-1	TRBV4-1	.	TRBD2	TGCGCCAGCAGCCAGACCGGGACTAGGCTCTACAATGAGCAGTTCTTC	CASSQTGTRLYNEQFF
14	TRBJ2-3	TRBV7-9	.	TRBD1	TGTGCCAGCAGCTTACAGGGGGGCACAGATACGCAGTATTTT	CASSLQGGTDTQYF